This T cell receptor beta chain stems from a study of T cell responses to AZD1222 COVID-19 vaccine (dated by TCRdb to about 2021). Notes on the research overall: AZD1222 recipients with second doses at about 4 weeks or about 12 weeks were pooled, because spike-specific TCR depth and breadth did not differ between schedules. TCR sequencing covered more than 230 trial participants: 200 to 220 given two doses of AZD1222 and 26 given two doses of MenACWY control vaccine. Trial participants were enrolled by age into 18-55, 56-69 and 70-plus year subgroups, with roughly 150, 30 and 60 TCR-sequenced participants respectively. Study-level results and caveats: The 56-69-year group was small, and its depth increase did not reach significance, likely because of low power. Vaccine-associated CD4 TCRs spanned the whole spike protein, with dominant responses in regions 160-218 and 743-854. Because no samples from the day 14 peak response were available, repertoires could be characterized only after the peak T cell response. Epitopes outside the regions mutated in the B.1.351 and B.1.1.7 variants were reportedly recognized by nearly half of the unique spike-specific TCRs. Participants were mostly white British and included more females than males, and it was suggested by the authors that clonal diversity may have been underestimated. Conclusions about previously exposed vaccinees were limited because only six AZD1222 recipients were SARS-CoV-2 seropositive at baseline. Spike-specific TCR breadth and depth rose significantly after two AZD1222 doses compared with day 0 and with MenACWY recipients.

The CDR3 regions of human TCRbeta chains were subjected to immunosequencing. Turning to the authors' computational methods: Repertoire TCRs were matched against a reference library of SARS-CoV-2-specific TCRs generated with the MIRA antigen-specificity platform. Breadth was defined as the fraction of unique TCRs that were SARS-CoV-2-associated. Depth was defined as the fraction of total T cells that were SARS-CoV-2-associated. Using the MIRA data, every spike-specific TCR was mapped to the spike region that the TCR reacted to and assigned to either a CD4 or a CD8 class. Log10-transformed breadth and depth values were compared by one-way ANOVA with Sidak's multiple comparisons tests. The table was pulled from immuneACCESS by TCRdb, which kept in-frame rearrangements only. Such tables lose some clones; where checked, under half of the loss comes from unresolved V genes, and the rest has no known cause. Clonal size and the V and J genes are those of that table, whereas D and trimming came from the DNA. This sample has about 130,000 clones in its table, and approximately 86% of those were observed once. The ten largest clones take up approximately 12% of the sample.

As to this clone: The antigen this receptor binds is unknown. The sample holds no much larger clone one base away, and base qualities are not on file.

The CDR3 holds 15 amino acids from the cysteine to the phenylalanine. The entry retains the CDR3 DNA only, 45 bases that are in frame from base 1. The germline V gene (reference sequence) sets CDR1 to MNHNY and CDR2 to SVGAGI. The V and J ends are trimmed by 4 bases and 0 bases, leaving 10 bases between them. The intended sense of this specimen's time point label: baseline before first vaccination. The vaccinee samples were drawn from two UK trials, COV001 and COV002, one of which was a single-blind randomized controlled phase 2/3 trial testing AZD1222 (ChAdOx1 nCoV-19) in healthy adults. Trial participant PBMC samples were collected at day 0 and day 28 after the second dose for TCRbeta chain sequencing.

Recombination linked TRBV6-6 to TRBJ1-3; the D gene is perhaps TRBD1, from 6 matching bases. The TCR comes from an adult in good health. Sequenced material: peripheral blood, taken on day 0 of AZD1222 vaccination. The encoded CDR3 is CASSSTGSSGNTIYF. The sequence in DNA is TGTGCCAGCAGTTCCACAGGGAGCTCTGGAAACACCATATATTTT.